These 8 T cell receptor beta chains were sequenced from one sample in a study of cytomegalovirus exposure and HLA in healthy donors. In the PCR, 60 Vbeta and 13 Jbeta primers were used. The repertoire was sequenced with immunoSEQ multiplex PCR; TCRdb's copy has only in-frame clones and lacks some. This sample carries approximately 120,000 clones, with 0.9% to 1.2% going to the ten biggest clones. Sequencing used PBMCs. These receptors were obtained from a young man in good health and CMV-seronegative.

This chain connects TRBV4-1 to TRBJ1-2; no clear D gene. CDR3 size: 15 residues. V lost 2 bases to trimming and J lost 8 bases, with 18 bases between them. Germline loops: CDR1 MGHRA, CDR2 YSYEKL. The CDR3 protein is CASSQPRDLLKGYTF. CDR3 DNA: TGCGCCAGCAGCCAACCCCGGGATTTGCTAAAAGGCTACACCTTC.

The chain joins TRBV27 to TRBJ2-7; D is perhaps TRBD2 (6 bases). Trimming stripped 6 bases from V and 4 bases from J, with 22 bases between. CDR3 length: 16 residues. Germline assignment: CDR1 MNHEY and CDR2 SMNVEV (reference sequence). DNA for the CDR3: TGTGCCAGCAGCTGGGGCCATGGGGGGAAGCCGTACGAGCAGTACTTC. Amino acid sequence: CASSWGHGGKPYEQYF.

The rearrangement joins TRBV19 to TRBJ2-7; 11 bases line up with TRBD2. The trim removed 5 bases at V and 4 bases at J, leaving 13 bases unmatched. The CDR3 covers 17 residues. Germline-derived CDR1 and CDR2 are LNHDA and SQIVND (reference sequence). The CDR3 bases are TGTGCCAGTAGTGCCAGGTCACTAGCGGGAGAACCTTACGAGCAGTACTTC. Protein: CASSARSLAGEPYEQYF.

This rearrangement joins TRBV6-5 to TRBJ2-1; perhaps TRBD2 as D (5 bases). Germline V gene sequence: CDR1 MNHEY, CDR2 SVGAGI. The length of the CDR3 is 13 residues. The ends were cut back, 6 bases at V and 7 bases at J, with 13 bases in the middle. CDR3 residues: CASRVGGRNEQFF. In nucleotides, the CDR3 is TGTGCCAGCAGGGTGGGTGGGAGAAATGAGCAGTTCTTC.

The CDR3 DNA is TGTGCCAGCTCCCCCACTAGCGGGAGTCGGGGACGTGAGCAGTTCTTC. Residues: CASSPTSGSRGREQFF. The J gene is TRBJ2-1, the V gene TRBV18; 11 bases are shared with TRBD2. V lost 6 bases, J lost 9 bases, and 13 bases stayed unmatched. The germline CDR1 and CDR2 sequences are KGHSH and LQKENI. The CDR3 is 16 amino acids.

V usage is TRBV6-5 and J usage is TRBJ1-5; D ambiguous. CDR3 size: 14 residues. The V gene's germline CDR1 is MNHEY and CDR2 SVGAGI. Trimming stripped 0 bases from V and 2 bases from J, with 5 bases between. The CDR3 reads CASSYSRGNQPQHF. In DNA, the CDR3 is TGTGCCAGCAGTTACTCGAGGGGCAATCAGCCCCAGCATTTT.

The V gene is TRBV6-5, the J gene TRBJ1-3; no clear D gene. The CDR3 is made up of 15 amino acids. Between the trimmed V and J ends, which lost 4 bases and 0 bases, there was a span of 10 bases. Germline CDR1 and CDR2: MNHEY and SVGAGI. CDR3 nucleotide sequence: TGTGCCAGCAGTTCAACATCCAGCTCTGGAAACACCATATATTTT. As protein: CASSSTSSSGNTIYF.

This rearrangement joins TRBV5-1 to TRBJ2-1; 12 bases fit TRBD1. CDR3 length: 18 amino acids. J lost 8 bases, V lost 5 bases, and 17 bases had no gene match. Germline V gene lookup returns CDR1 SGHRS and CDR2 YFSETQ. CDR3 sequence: CASSFQPGQGAGGDEQFF. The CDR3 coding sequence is TGCGCCAGCAGTTTCCAGCCGGGACAGGGGGCCGGGGGGGATGAGCAGTTCTTC.